These 6 T cell receptor beta chains were all obtained from the same sample, sequenced in a study of blood T cell repertoires in COVID-19. Sequenced by immunoSEQ multiplex PCR; TCRdb stores in-frame clones only, minus some. The table has 280,000 or so clones, about 88% seen once. The sample was peripheral blood. All receptors derive from an older woman with acute or convalescent COVID-19.

The V and J genes are TRBV5-6 and TRBJ1-3, with TRBD1 as a possible D gene (6 bases). This CDR3 comprises 16 residues. Germline CDR1 reads SGHDT; CDR2 reads YYEEEE. Trimming stripped 0 bases from V and 0 bases from J, with 10 bases between. The CDR3 nucleotides read TGTGCCAGCAGCTTGGGGGACATCCGCTCTGGAAACACCATATATTTT. This translates into CASSLGDIRSGNTIYF. Using reference TRBV5-6 and TRBJ1-3 for the parts outside the CDR3, the full variable domain is DAGVTQSPTHLIKTRGQQVTLRCSPKSGHDTVSWYQQALGQGPQFIFQYYEEEERQRGNFPDRFSGHQFPNYSSELNVNALLLGDSALYLCASSLGDIRSGNTIYFGEGSWLTVV.

The chain couples TRBV7-9 to TRBJ2-2; maybe TRBD2 (6 bases). This CDR3 comprises 16 residues. Per the germline V gene, CDR1 is SEHNR and CDR2 is FQNEAQ (reference sequence). Trimming stripped 3 bases from V and 1 base from J, with 12 bases between. CDR3 loop: CASSFRRALNTGELFF. The DNA of the CDR3 is TGTGCCAGCAGCTTTCGGAGGGCCCTGAACACCGGGGAGCTGTTTTTT.

This sequence joins TRBV5-1 and TRBJ1-2; D is unclear. The CDR3 covers 12 residues. Trimming left V 4 bases short and J 3 bases short, with 7 bases between. CDR1 is SGHRS, CDR2 YFSETQ, per germline. CDR3 coding DNA: TGCGCCAGCAGCCCACTCGACTATGGCTACACCTTC. Translated, it gives CASSPLDYGYTF.

The chain has TRBV5-1 and TRBJ1-6; TRBD1 is a possible D gene (6 bases). CDR1 is SGHRS and CDR2 is YFSETQ in the germline V gene. V lost 0 bases and J lost 7, with 11 bases in between. The CDR3 is 15 amino acids. Here the CDR3 reads CASSLADGTNSPLHF. In DNA, the CDR3 is TGCGCCAGCAGCTTGGCCGACGGGACAAATTCACCCCTCCACTTT. Complete variable domain (other parts from reference TRBV5-1 and TRBJ1-6): KAGVTQTPRYLIKTRGQQVTLSCSPISGHRSVSWYQQTPGQGLQFLFEYFSETQRNKGNFPGRFSGRQFSNSRSEMNVSTLELGDSALYLCASSLADGTNSPLHFGNGTRLTVT.

This clone is a singleton in its sample. The V gene is TRBV6-2 or TRBV6-3, the J gene TRBJ1-5; D unresolved. The V end was cut by 6 bases, the J end by 4 bases, with 16 bases between. The CDR3 runs 15 residues. Germline V gene lookup returns CDR1 MNHEY and CDR2 SVGEGT. DNA of the CDR3: TGTGCCAGCAGCCGCGGGCAGACGGGGAATCAGCCCCAGCATTTT. Its protein is CASSRGQTGNQPQHF.

This clone was found a few times. This sequence joins TRBV19 and TRBJ1-4; D possibly corresponds to TRBD1 (5 bases). The ends were cut back, 6 bases at V and 0 bases at J, with 17 bases in the middle. The length of the CDR3 is 17 residues. Germline V CDR1 and CDR2: LNHDA, SQIVND (reference sequence). The CDR3 sequence: CASRRFKGSATNEKLFF. CDR3 in DNA: TGTGCCAGTAGAAGGTTTAAGGGGTCAGCAACTAATGAAAAACTGTTTTTT. The variable domain in full, with the rest retrieved from reference TRBV19 and TRBJ1-4, is DGGITQSPKYLFRKEGQNVTLSCEQNLNHDAMYWYRQDPGQGLRLIYYSQIVNDFQKGDIAEGYSVSREKKESFPLTVTSAQKNPTAFYLCASRRFKGSATNEKLFFGSGTQLSVL.